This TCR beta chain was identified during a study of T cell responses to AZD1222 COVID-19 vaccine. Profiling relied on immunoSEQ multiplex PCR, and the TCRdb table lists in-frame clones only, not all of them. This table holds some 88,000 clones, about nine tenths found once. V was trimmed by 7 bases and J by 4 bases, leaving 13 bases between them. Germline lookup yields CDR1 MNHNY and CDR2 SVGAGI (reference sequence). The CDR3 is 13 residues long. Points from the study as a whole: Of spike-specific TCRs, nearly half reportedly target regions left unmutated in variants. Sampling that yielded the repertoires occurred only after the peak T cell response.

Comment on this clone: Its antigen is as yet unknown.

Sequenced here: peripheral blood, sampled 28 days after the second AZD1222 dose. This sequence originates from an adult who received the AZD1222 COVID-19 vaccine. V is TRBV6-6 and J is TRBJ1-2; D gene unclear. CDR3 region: CASTPSVRYGYTF. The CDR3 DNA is TGTGCCAGCACCCCCAGCGTGCGCTATGGCTACACCTTC.